Listed here are 4 T cell receptor beta chains from one sample, sequenced in a study of T cell clonotyping in hematopoietic cell transplantation (dated by TCRdb to about 2021). This specimen's time point label, per the study, means: 100 days after allo-HCT. Library generation was performed with the immunoSEQ multiplex PCR assay. TCRdb's version of the immuneACCESS table is confined to in-frame rearrangements and falls short of the full clone set. An unresolved V gene accounts for under half of the shortfall where checked; the remainder is of unknown origin. The table for this sample lists roughly 14,000 clones; just over 85% of them were counted only once. The leading ten clones occupy around 13% of the sample. This specimen was PBMCs, taken 100 days after allogeneic stem cell transplant. These receptors originate from a male patient between 45 and 59 years old who had an allogeneic stem cell transplant from an unrelated donor, so T cells may come from the graft donor. Some clones in this sample may be carry-over from other donors' samples.

The chain joins TRBV18 to TRBJ2-1; D gene ambiguous. V was clipped by 5 bases and J by 4 bases, with 3 bases between them. The CDR3 has 11 amino acids. Per germline, CDR1 KGHSH and CDR2 LQKENI. CDR3 sequence reads: CASSDYNEQFF. As DNA, the CDR3 is TGTGCCAGCTCAGATTACAATGAGCAGTTCTTC.

The V gene is TRBV4-2, the J gene TRBJ1-2, with D hard to call. Trimming shortened V by 3 bases and J by 4 bases, and 6 bases separated the two germline ends. The CDR3 is 12 residues long. Looked up from germline, CDR1 is LGHNA and CDR2 is YNFKEQ. The CDR3 loop is CASSQEGYGYTF. The CDR3 nucleotides read TGTGCCAGCAGCCAGGAGGGCTATGGCTACACCTTC.

CDR3 DNA: TGTGCCAGCTCGGGGACAGGGGGAAACACCATATATTTT. This sequence encodes CASSGTGGNTIYF. The chain carries TRBV18 and TRBJ1-3; TRBD1 agrees at 9 bases. Germline V lookup: CDR1 KGHSH, CDR2 LQKENI. The CDR3 totals 13 residues. The ends lost 6 bases at V and 4 bases at J; junction bases unmatched: 1.

The chain is built from TRBV28 and TRBJ1-2; 7 bases align to TRBD1. There are 13 residues in the CDR3. The V gene's germline CDR1 is MDHEN and CDR2 SYDVKM. Trimming removed 5 bases from V and 2 bases from J; junction bases left unmatched: 2. CDR3 sequence: CASSEGGNYGYTF. Written as DNA, the CDR3 is TGTGCCAGCAGTGAAGGGGGCAACTATGGCTACACCTTC.